A single sample gave rise to the 24 T cell receptor beta chains below, sequenced in a study of blood T cell repertoires in COVID-19. Only in-frame clones appear in the TCRdb table, and some are missing; sequencing was by immunoSEQ multiplex PCR. The repertoire includes under 200,000 clones, around four fifths of them detected once, and roughly 2.5% sits in the top ten. Material: peripheral blood. These receptors came from a woman of 80 years or more with COVID-19, enrolled during active disease.

The genes are TRBV10-2 and TRBJ2-1, with TRBD2 matching 10 bases. The V gene's germline CDR1 is WSHSY and CDR2 SAAADI. The CDR3 is 13 amino acids. J lost 6 bases, V lost 7 bases, and 3 bases had no gene match. CDR3 sequence: CASNSGRVNEQFF. CDR3 bases: TGCGCCAGCAACAGCGGGAGGGTCAATGAGCAGTTCTTC.

The J gene is TRBJ2-2, the V gene TRBV4-2; D is unclear. Germline V lookup: CDR1 LGHNA, CDR2 YNFKEQ. Deletions cut 4 bases from V and 6 bases from J, with 12 bases between. This CDR3 comprises 14 residues. The CDR3 coding sequence is TGTGCCAGCAGCCGAACAAAGTGGCCCGGGGAGCTGTTTTTT. Its protein product is CASSRTKWPGELFF.

J is TRBJ2-7 and V is TRBV11-2, with TRBD2 matching over 10 bases. The germline V gene has CDR1 SGHAT and CDR2 FQNNGV. J gave up 2 bases and V 2 bases, and 6 bases lay outside the gene matches. This CDR3 is built from 16 residues. The CDR3 nucleotides are TGTGCCAGCAGCTTATTCCTAGCGGGAGTACCCTACGAGCAGTACTTC. This encodes CASSLFLAGVPYEQYF.

J is TRBJ1-1 and V is TRBV7-6; 7 bases align to TRBD1. V lost 5 bases to trimming and J lost 0 bases; unmatched junction nucleotides: 6. The CDR3 covers 15 residues. Per germline, CDR1 SGHVS and CDR2 FNYEAQ. The CDR3 region is CASSLRQGMNTEAFF. DNA of the CDR3: TGTGCCAGCAGCCTTAGACAGGGCATGAACACTGAAGCTTTCTTT.

The chain combines TRBV7-6 with TRBJ2-5, with 9 bases that match TRBD2. Germline assignment: CDR1 SGHVS and CDR2 FNYEAQ. The ends lost 1 base at V and 5 bases at J; junction bases unmatched: 11. This CDR3 is 17 amino acids long. The CDR3 loop reads CASSLGGSGRVTETQYF. The DNA for the CDR3 is TGTGCCAGCAGCTTAGGAGGTAGCGGGAGAGTGACCGAGACCCAGTACTTC.

The chain recombines TRBV29-1 with TRBJ2-7, with 7 bases that match TRBD2. This CDR3 has 15 amino acids. V was clipped by 1 base and J by 5 bases; unmatched bases: 11. The V gene's germline CDR1 is SQVTM and CDR2 ANQGSEA. CDR3 loop: CSVEAWGGSRDEQYF. The CDR3 region has the DNA TGCAGCGTTGAAGCGTGGGGCGGGAGTCGCGACGAGCAGTACTTC.

The CDR3 sequence: CASSAGGDNYGYTF. DNA for the CDR3: TGTGCCAGCAGTGCTGGAGGGGATAACTATGGCTACACCTTC. The rearrangement uses TRBV2 and TRBJ1-2; weak D call: TRBD1 (5 bases). Trimming stripped 4 bases from V and 1 base from J, with 10 bases between. The CDR3 covers 14 residues. Germline lookup yields CDR1 SNHLY and CDR2 FYNNEI.

The chain joins TRBV2 to TRBJ1-1; 8 bases align to TRBD1. Germline values: CDR1 SNHLY, CDR2 FYNNEI. CDR3 size: 14 residues. Unmatched junction bases numbered 5, after V lost 4 bases and J lost 4 bases. DNA of the CDR3: TGTGCCAGCAGTGCCGAACAGGGGGGCACTGAAGCTTTCTTT. Residues: CASSAEQGGTEAFF. The full variable domain, rest sourced from reference TRBV2 and TRBJ1-1, is EPEVTQTPSHQVTQMGQEVILRCVPISNHLYFYWYRQILGQKVEFLVSFYNNEISEKSEIFDDQFSVERPDGSNFTLKIRSTKLEDSAMYFCASSAEQGGTEAFFGQGTRLTVV.

This clone occurred once. The chain couples TRBV11-2 to TRBJ2-2, with 8 positions matching TRBD1. The germline gives CDR1 SGHAT, CDR2 FQNNGV. Trimming at V came to 5 bases and at J to 4 bases, leaving 12 bases not matched to a gene. The CDR3 is made up of 17 amino acids. The CDR3 here is CASSIKGRGLGTGELFF. CDR3 DNA: TGTGCCAGCAGCATAAAGGGCAGGGGGCTTGGCACCGGGGAGCTGTTTTTT.

The genes are TRBV29-1 and TRBJ1-2, with a weak D call TRBD1 (6 bases). V was trimmed by 7 bases and J by 4 bases, leaving 22 bases between them. Germline lookup yields CDR1 SQVTM and CDR2 ANQGSEA. This CDR3 comprises 15 residues. The CDR3 DNA reads TGCAGCGCACTCAGGGGCGGGGGTAGACCCTATGGCTACACCTTC. It specifies CSALRGGGRPYGYTF.

V is TRBV5-1 and J is TRBJ1-2; the D gene is possibly TRBD1 (5 bases). Deletions cut 3 bases from V and 5 bases from J, with 14 bases between. The CDR3 is 14 amino acids. Germline V gene data show CDR1 as SGHRS and CDR2 as YFSETQ. The CDR3 spells CASSSRDPGYGYTF. The CDR3 DNA reads TGCGCCAGCAGCTCGCGGGACCCCGGATATGGCTACACCTTC.

V gene TRBV5-1 combines with J gene TRBJ1-1; 9 bases fit TRBD1. V dropped 5 bases and J dropped 1; count of bases not matched to a gene: 3. The germline V gene has CDR1 SGHRS and CDR2 YFSETQ. This CDR3 spans 14 amino acids. CDR3 amino acids: CASRVQGANTEAFF. CDR3 nucleotides: TGCGCCAGCAGAGTACAGGGGGCGAACACTGAAGCTTTCTTT.

This clone was counted once. The rearrangement links TRBV30 to TRBJ2-1; D is undetermined. In germline, CDR1 is GTSNPN, CDR2 SVGIG (reference sequence). The V end lost 0 bases, the J end lost 4 bases, and 10 bases lay between the germline ends. The CDR3 sequence is 14 residues long. CDR3 DNA: TGTGCCTGGAGTGTACGACTGGCATACAATGAGCAGTTCTTC. Its translation is CAWSVRLAYNEQFF.

The chain links TRBV13 to TRBJ2-3; 12 bases match TRBD2. Losses at the gene ends were 5 bases for V and 5 bases for J; bases not matched to a gene: 8. The V gene's germline CDR1 is PRHDT and CDR2 FYEKMQ (reference sequence). The CDR3 has 16 residues. The CDR3 nucleotides read TGTGCCAGCAGCCACTCTAGCGGGGGGGCCGTAGATACGCAGTATTTT. Its protein is CASSHSSGGAVDTQYF.

The chain links TRBV7-5 to TRBJ2-3; the table's D call, TRBD2, was not checked against the DNA. TRBV7-5 is a listed pseudogene. The CDR3 contains 18 residues. CDR3 region: CVRSLGLAWGGPTDTQYF. The DNA of the CDR3 is TGTGTCAGAAGCTTGGGACTAGCCTGGGGGGGCCCCACAGATACGCAGTATTTT.

This chain joins TRBV6-2 or TRBV6-3 and TRBJ1-3; 7 bases map to TRBD1. The ends lost 2 bases at V and 3 bases at J; junction bases unmatched: 10. Germline V lookup: CDR1 MNHEY, CDR2 SVGEGT. CDR3 length: 17 amino acids. DNA for the CDR3: TGTGCCAGCAGTTACGGGACAGCGAGGGCAGTTGGAAACACCATATATTTT. It encodes CASSYGTARAVGNTIYF.

This clone was detected a few times. The V gene is TRBV18, the J gene TRBJ2-3; 9 bases are shared with TRBD2. CDR3 length: 15 amino acids. Germline V gene lookup returns CDR1 KGHSH and CDR2 LQKENI. Trimming removed 3 bases from V and 2 bases from J; junction bases left unmatched: 3. The CDR3 DNA reads TGTGCCAGCTCACCGACTAGCGGAATCACAGATACGCAGTATTTT. Translated: CASSPTSGITDTQYF.

The rearrangement links TRBV28 to TRBJ2-7; D gene ambiguous. This CDR3 spans 12 amino acids. Trimming removed 2 bases at V and 5 bases at J, with 7 bases between. Germline-derived CDR1 and CDR2 are MDHEN and SYDVKM. CDR3 in DNA: TGTGCCAGCAGTTTAACTCACGACGAGCAGTACTTC. It codes for CASSLTHDEQYF.

The rearrangement links TRBV27 to TRBJ2-3; 11 bases are shared with TRBD2. Germline CDR1 is MNHEY and CDR2 is SMNVEV (reference sequence). The CDR3 totals 15 residues. J was trimmed by 4 bases and V by 6 bases; bases with no gene match: 6. CDR3 in DNA: TGTGCCAGCAGACTAGCGGGGGTGGGCGCAGATACGCAGTATTTT. It specifies CASRLAGVGADTQYF.

The rearrangement uses TRBV11-2 and TRBJ2-7; 9 bases match TRBD2. Germline CDR1 reads SGHAT; CDR2 reads FQNNGV. The CDR3 is 13 residues long. The J segment lost 2 bases and the V segment lost 5 bases, leaving 1 base of the junction unmatched. The CDR3: CASSPSGAYEQYF. The CDR3 DNA follows: TGTGCCAGCAGCCCTAGCGGGGCCTACGAGCAGTACTTC.

The CDR3 loop reads CASSRDRAQETQYF. The CDR3, as DNA: TGTGCCAGCAGCCGGGACAGGGCCCAAGAGACCCAGTACTTC. The rearrangement joins TRBV2 to TRBJ2-5; the match to TRBD1 covers 9 bases. Germline assignment: CDR1 SNHLY and CDR2 FYNNEI. With V trimmed by 6 bases and J by 1 base, 3 bases remained unmatched. The CDR3 is made up of 14 amino acids.

The chain couples TRBV27 to TRBJ2-1, with TRBD2 identical over 10 bases. The germline CDR1 and CDR2 sequences are MNHEY and SMNVEV (reference sequence). V trimming: 2 bases; J trimming: 0 bases; junction bases outside the gene matches: 7. This CDR3 region has 18 residues. CDR3 loop: CASSLRTSGFSSYNEQFF. The DNA of the CDR3 is TGTGCCAGCAGTTTAAGGACTAGCGGATTCAGCTCCTACAATGAGCAGTTCTTC.

This clone is a singleton in its sample. The chain joins TRBV7-9 to TRBJ2-1, with 7 nucleotides matching TRBD2. The germline gives CDR1 SEHNR, CDR2 FQNEAQ (reference sequence). The junction had 16 bases not matched to a gene; V was cut back by 5 bases and J by 9 bases. CDR3 length: 16 residues. The DNA of the CDR3 is TGTGCCAGCAGCCACCAAAGGACTAGTACGGGAAGTGAGCAGTTCTTC. Residues: CASSHQRTSTGSEQFF.

For this clone: The same CDR3 can be traced to other DNA sequences in this sample. The chain couples TRBV20-1 to TRBJ2-5; D remains ambiguous. The CDR3 contains 10 residues. The germline V gene has CDR1 DFQATT and CDR2 SNEGSKA (reference sequence). CDR3 residues: CSTGEETQYF. In DNA form, the CDR3 reads TGCAGCACGGGTGAAGAGACCCAGTACTTC.